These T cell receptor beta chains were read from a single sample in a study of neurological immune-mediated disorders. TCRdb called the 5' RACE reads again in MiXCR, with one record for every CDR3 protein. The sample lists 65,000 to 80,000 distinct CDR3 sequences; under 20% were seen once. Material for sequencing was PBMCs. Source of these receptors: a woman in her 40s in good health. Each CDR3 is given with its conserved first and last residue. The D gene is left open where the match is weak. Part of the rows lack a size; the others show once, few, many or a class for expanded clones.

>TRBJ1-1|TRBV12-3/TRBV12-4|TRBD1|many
CASSSTGGAEAFF
TGTGCCAGCAGTTCCACAGGGGGGGCTGAAGCTTTCTTT
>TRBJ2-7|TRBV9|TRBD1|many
CASSVGAGQGAHEQYF
TGTGCCAGCAGCGTAGGCGCGGGGCAGGGGGCCCACGAGCAGTACTTC
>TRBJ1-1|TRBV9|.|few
CASSVSVNTEAFF
TGTGCCAGCAGCGTCAGTGTGAACACTGAAGCTTTCTTT
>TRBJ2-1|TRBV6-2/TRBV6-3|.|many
CASSYPQGGNEQFF
TGTGCCAGCAGTTACCCTCAGGGTGGTAATGAGCAGTTCTTC
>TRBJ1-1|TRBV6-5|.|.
CVSSYSTQGNTEAFF
TGTGTCAGCAGTTACTCGACACAGGGGAACACTGAAGCTTTCTTT
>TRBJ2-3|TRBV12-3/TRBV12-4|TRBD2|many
CASSPLAGVPDTQYF
TGTGCCAGCAGCCCACTAGCGGGGGTACCAGATACGCAGTATTTT
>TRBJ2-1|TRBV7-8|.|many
CASSLGAGTWDEQFF
TGTGCCAGCAGCTTAGGGGCCGGGACCTGGGATGAGCAGTTCTTC
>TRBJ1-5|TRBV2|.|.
CASSEAYSNQPQHF
TGTGCCAGCAGTGAAGCGTATAGCAATCAGCCCCAGCATTTT
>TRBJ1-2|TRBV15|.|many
CATSRDSVSHYGYTF
TGTGCCACCAGCAGAGATAGCGTCAGTCACTATGGCTACACCTTC
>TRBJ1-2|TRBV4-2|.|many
CASSPRTDSNYGYTF
TGTGCCAGCAGCCCCCGCACAGATTCAAACTATGGCTACACCTTC
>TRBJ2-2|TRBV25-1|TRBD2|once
CASSKEAERGCIGELFF
TGTGCCAGCAGTAAAGAAGCCGAGCGGGGGTGCATCGGGGAGCTGTTTTTT
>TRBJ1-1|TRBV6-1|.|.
CASSTQDSAGGTEAFF
TGTGCCAGCAGTACACAGGACAGTGCTGGGGGCACTGAAGCTTTCTTT
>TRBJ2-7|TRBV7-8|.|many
CASSLSINYEQYF
TGTGCCAGCAGCTTAAGCATAAACTACGAGCAGTACTTC
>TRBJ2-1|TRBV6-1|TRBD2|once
CASSDERGYEQFF
TGTGCCAGCAGTGATGAGCGGGGGTATGAGCAGTTCTTC
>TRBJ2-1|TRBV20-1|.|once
CRAEAKSEDEQFF
TGCAGAGCTGAGGCTAAATCAGAGGATGAGCAGTTCTTC
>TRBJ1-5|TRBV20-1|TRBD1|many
CSARVWDRGEVEPQHF
TGCAGTGCTAGAGTATGGGACAGGGGTGAGGTAGAGCCCCAGCATTTT
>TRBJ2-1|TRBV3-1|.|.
CASNQAENPNEKFF
TGTGCCAGCAACCAAGCGGAGAACCCAAATGAGAAGTTCTTC
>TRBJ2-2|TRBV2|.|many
CASSEQFNGELFF
TGTGCCAGCAGTGAACAGTTTAACGGGGAGCTGTTTTTT
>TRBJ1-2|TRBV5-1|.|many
CASSQPGVDYGYTF
TGCGCCAGCAGCCAACCAGGGGTAGACTATGGCTACACCTTC
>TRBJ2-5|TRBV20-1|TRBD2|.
CIATVAGETQYF
TGCATTGCTACCGTAGCGGGGGAGACCCAGTACTTC
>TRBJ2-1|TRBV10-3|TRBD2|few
CAISESLAGAYNEQFF
TGTGCCATCAGTGAGTCGCTAGCGGGGGCTTACAATGAGCAGTTCTTC
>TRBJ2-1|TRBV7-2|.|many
CASSLGLVPYNEQFF
TGTGCCAGCAGCTTAGGGCTAGTTCCCTACAATGAGCAGTTCTTC
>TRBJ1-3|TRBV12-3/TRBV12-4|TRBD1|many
CASSLRQGQPGNTIYF
TGTGCCAGCAGTCTCCGACAGGGTCAGCCTGGAAACACCATATATTTT
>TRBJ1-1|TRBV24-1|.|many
CATSDSSGRQAFF
TGTGCCACCAGTGATAGTTCAGGGAGGCAAGCTTTCTTT
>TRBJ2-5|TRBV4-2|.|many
CASSPGRGETQYF
TGTGCCAGCAGCCCCGGTCGGGGAGAGACCCAGTACTTC
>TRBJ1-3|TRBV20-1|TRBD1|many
CSARDRKGTGGLDTGNTIYF
TGCAGTGCTAGAGATAGGAAGGGGACAGGGGGCTTAGACACTGGAAACACCATATATTTT
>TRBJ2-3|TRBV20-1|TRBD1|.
CSARETGTDTQYF
TGCAGTGCTAGGGAGACAGGGACAGATACGCAGTATTTT
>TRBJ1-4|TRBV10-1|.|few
CASSNNDGPAATNEKLFF
TGCGCCAGCAGTAATAACGACGGCCCAGCAGCAACTAATGAAAAACTGTTTTTT
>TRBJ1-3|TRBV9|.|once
CASSVGAGLDTIYF
TGTGCCAGCAGCGTAGGGGCAGGGTTGGACACCATATATTTT
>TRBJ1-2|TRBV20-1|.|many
CSAPGRGNYGYTF
TGCAGTGCCCCCGGTCGGGGGAACTATGGCTACACCTTC
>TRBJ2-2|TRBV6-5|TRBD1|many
CASSRGQGPTGELFF
TGTGCCAGCAGCCGTGGACAGGGGCCAACCGGGGAGCTGTTTTTT
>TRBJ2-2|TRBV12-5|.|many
CASGLPGTSPGELFF
TGTGCTAGTGGTTTGCCCGGGACAAGCCCCGGGGAGCTGTTTTTT
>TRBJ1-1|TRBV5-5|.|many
CASTLWSLTEAFF
TGTGCCAGCACCCTATGGAGTCTCACTGAAGCTTTCTTT
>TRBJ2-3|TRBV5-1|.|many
CASSPGTADTQYF
TGCGCCAGCAGCCCAGGGACCGCAGATACGCAGTATTTT
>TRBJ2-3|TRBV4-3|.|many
CASSQERRGVTLADTQYF
TGCGCCAGCAGCCAAGAAAGGAGGGGGGTGACTTTAGCAGATACGCAGTATTTT
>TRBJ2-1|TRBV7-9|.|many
CASSSRGGPGVNEQFF
TGTGCCAGCAGCTCAAGGGGGGGGCCGGGCGTCAATGAGCAGTTCTTC
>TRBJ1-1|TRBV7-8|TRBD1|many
CASSYDRVTEAFF
TGTGCCAGCAGCTACGACAGGGTCACTGAAGCTTTCTTT
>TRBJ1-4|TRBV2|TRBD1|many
CASSDRGPGEKLFF
TGTGCCAGCAGTGACAGGGGGCCCGGTGAAAAACTGTTTTTT
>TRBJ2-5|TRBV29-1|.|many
CSVEDAPPTPRETQYF
TGCAGCGTTGAAGACGCCCCCCCGACACCTAGGGAGACCCAGTACTTC
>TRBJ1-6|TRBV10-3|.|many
CAISITLTADVVPEPLHF
TGTGCCATCAGTATAACATTGACAGCTGACGTCGTCCCGGAGCCCCTCCACTTT